The clone carrying this TCR beta chain was recorded at least ten times. Its specificity is unknown. An end of the junction differs from the germline gene, which may be a read error. This entry is derived from a study of T-cell memory formation after mild COVID-19. General observations from the study: Some clones that responded turned up in pre-infection memory, which suggests that cross-reactive memory joined in.

5'RACE with constant-segment primers yielded barcoded, UMI-tagged TCR alpha and TCR beta cDNA libraries. Via MiXCR, TCRdb re-called the 5' RACE reads, giving one row per CDR3 protein. The sample has some 31,000 distinct CDR3 sequences, around 10% seen once; the top ten hold approximately 16%. This CDR3 comprises 13 residues. The germline gives CDR1 SNHLY, CDR2 FYNNEI. The TCR comes from an adult woman who had mild COVID-19 (a few samples of this study predate the infection). Cell type and time point are not known. This sequence joins TRBV2 and TRBJ1-2, with D uncertain. Material for sequencing was PBMCs or a T cell subset sorted from them (not recorded which). The CDR3 loop reads CASSEATFGGYTF. The CDR3 DNA sequence: TGTGCCAGCAGCGAAGCCACGTTTGGGGGCTACACCTTC. The full variable domain, completed using reference TRBV2 and TRBJ1-2, is EPEVTQTPSHQVTQMGQEVILRCVPISNHLYFYWYRQILGQKVEFLVSFYNNEISEKSEIFDDQFSVERPDGSNFTLKIRSTKLEDSAMYFCASSEATFGGYTFGSGTRLTVV.